In this sample, the clone carrying this TCR beta chain turned up a few times. The antigen is undetermined. TCRdb keeps only in-frame clones here, not all; method: immunoSEQ multiplex PCR. The sample gives more than 15,000 clones, over 75% of which show up once; 8% to 9.5% is in the top ten. These data are taken from a study of T cells in localized non-small cell lung cancer. Study-level findings and limits: A higher density of T cells in blood coincided with extended overall survival. The study found T cell clonality highest in uninvolved adjacent lung, above tumor.

The CDR3 has 15 amino acids. CDR1 and CDR2 from the germline V gene are MGHDK and SYGVNS. The V and J ends lost 2 bases and 0 bases respectively, with 7 bases between them. The TCR was taken from a man aged 40 to 69 with stage I lung adenocarcinoma. Sequenced here: peripheral blood, sampled before any cancer treatment. This chain connects TRBV25-1 to TRBJ1-4; D is perhaps TRBD1 (5 bases). This chain's CDR3 is CASSETGSTNEKLFF. The CDR3 nucleotides are TGTGCCAGCAGTGAAACAGGATCAACTAATGAAAAACTGTTTTTT. Full variable domain (rest looked up from reference TRBV25-1 and TRBJ1-4): EADIYQTPRYLVIGTGKKITLECSQTMGHDKMYWYQQDPGMELHLIHYSYGVNSTEKGDLSSESTVSRIRTEHFPLTLESARPSHTSQYLCASSETGSTNEKLFFGSGTQLSVL.